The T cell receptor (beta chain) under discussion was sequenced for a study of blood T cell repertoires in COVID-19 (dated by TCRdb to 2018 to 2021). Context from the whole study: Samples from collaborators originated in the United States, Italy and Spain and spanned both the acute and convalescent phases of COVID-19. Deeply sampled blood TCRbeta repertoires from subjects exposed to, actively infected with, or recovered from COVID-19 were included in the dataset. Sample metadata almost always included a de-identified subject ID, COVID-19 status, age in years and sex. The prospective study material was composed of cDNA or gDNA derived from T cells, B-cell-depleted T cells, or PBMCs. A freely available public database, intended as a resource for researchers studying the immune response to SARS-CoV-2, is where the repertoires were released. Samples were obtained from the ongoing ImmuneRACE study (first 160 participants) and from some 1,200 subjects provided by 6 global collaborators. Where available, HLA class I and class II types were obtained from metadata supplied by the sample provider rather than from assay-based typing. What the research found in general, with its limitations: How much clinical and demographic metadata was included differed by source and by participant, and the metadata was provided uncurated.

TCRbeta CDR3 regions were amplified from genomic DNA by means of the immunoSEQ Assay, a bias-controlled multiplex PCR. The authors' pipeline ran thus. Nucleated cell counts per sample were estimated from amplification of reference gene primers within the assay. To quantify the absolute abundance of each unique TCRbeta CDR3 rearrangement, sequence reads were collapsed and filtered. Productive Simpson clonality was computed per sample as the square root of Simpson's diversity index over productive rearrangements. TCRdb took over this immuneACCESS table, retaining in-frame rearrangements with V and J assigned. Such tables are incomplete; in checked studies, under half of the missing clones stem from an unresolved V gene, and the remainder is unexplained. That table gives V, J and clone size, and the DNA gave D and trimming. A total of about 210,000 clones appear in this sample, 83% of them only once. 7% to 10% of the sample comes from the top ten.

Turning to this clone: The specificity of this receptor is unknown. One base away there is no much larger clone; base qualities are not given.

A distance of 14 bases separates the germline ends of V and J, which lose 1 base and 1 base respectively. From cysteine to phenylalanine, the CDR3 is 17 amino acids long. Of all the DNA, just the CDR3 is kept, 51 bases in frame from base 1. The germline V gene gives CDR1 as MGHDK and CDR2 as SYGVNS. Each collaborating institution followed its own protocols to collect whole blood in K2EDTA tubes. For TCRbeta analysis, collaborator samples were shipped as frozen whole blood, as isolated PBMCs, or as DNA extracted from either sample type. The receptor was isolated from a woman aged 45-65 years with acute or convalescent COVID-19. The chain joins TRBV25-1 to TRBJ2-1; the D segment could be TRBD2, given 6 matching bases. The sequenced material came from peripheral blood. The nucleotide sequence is TGTGCCAGCAGTGAATCTCGCCCCGGGACTTCCTACAATGAGCAGTTCTTC. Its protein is CASSESRPGTSYNEQFF.